The clone carrying this T cell receptor beta chain came up a few times. The antigen is unknown. These data are taken from a study of vaccination and CD4 T cells after COVID-19. Treatment denoted: roughly 11-day PBMC culture with coronavirus spike peptide pools or control peptides (ViraFEST assay). The length of the CDR3 is 15 residues. Trimming removed 3 bases from V and 7 bases from J, with 16 bases in between. Germline CDR1 reads MGHDK; CDR2 reads SYGVNS. Scientists ran DNA taken from cultured CD4+ T cells through the Oncomine TCR Beta short-read assay for sequencing. TCRdb passed the PCR reads through MiXCR, listing each CDR3 protein once. Of thousands of distinct CDR3 sequences listed, 60% to 85% are singletons.

Source material: CD4+ T cells from blood, cultured in vitro. The J gene is TRBJ1-3, the V gene TRBV25-1, with D perhaps matching TRBD1 (5 bases). The receptor comes from a human donor who had recovered from COVID-19. The CDR3 here is CASSERGRSRNTIYF. CDR3 nucleotide sequence: TGTGCCAGCAGTGAGCGGGGACGGTCCCGCAACACCATATATTTT. The variable domain in full, completed from reference TRBV25-1 and TRBJ1-3, reads EADIYQTPRYLVIGTGKKITLECSQTMGHDKMYWYQQDPGMELHLIHYSYGVNSTEKGDLSSESTVSRIRTEHFPLTLESARPSHTSQYLCASSERGRSRNTIYFGEGSWLTVV.